Shown below are 22 T cell receptor beta chains from a single sample sequenced in a study of graft-versus-host responses after intestinal transplantation. The data were produced by immunoSEQ multiplex PCR, yet TCRdb's version contains in-frame clones alone and is incomplete. The sample yields around 67,000 clones, under 90% seen once. For these receptors, no antigen is known. The input for sequencing was unstimulated CD4+ T cells sorted from spleen or lymph node cells, taken before transplant. These receptors originate from a human donor who was the organ donor for an intestinal transplant.

The chain links TRBV5-4 to TRBJ2-1; 9 bases fit TRBD1. The J segment lost 9 bases and the V segment lost 3 bases, leaving 7 bases of the junction unmatched. Germline V gene lookup returns CDR1 SGHNT and CDR2 YYREEE (reference sequence). The CDR3 covers 14 residues. The CDR3 sequence: CASSSTQGAGEQFF. CDR3 DNA: TGTGCCAGCAGCTCAACACAGGGGGCGGGTGAGCAGTTCTTC.

The chain joins TRBV27 to TRBJ1-3; possibly TRBD1 for D (6 bases). The CDR3 is 15 residues long. From germline, CDR1 is MNHEY and CDR2 SMNVEV (reference sequence). V lost 5 bases and J 3 bases, leaving 14 bases between the germline ends. The DNA for the CDR3 is TGTGCCAGCAGTAGCTTACGGGACATTGGAAACACCATATATTTT. Translation: CASSSLRDIGNTIYF.

This clone was detected only a few times. V and J are TRBV18 and TRBJ2-7; D is undetermined. V was cut by 6 bases and J by 9 bases, with 18 bases left in between. Germline V gene lookup returns CDR1 KGHSH and CDR2 LQKENI. The CDR3 has 13 amino acids. CDR3 DNA sequence: TGTGCCAGCTCTCGAGACAAAGTTGCTGGGCAGTACGTC. This sequence encodes CASSRDKVAGQYV.

The rearrangement joins TRBV28 to TRBJ1-5; possible D gene TRBD1, 5 bases. CDR3 length: 16 amino acids. The V end was cut by 6 bases, the J end by 2 bases, with 17 bases between. Germline CDR1 reads MDHEN; CDR2 reads SYDVKM. In nucleotides, the CDR3 is TGTGCCAGCAGCCCGCACTTAGGGGCCGGCAATCAGCCCCAGCATTTT. Its protein is CASSPHLGAGNQPQHF.

A single count supports this clone. The chain employs TRBV6-5 and TRBJ1-2; TRBD1 might be the D (5 bases). This CDR3 is 13 amino acids long. V dropped 2 bases and J dropped 6 bases, with 10 bases sitting between them. In germline, CDR1 is MNHEY, CDR2 SVGAGI. For the CDR3, the DNA is TGTGCCAGCAGTTACCGACAGTATAATGGCTACACCTTC. This translates into CASSYRQYNGYTF.

This chain links TRBV19 with TRBJ1-6, with 11 bases identical to TRBD1. This CDR3 comprises 16 residues. Unmatched junction bases numbered 8, after V lost 4 bases and J lost 9 bases. The germline CDR1 and CDR2 sequences are LNHDA and SQIVND (reference sequence). In nucleotides, the CDR3 is TGTGCCAGTAGTAACACAGCGGGGACAGGGGGTTCACCCCTCCACTTT. This encodes CASSNTAGTGGSPLHF.

V and J are TRBV5-6 and TRBJ2-5; D is possibly TRBD2 (7 bases). This CDR3 has 16 amino acids. Germline V gives CDR1 SGHDT, CDR2 YYEEEE. Trimming removed 3 bases at V and 5 bases at J, with 20 bases between. CDR3 coding DNA: TGTGCCAGCAGCTACCTGGGGGGGGGCGCGGGGGAGACCCAGTACTTC. It encodes CASSYLGGGAGETQYF.

The rearrangement uses TRBV28 and TRBJ1-5; D ambiguous. Germline CDR1 is MDHEN and CDR2 is SYDVKM. There are 15 residues in the CDR3. Deletions cut 6 bases from V and 5 bases from J, with 17 bases between. In DNA, the CDR3 is TGTGCCAGCAGCTCCCTTGACAAAGCGGATCAGCCCCAGCATTTT. Translation gives CASSSLDKADQPQHF. Together with reference TRBV28 and TRBJ1-5, the CDR3 gives the full variable domain: DVKVTQSSRYLVKRTGEKVFLECVQDMDHENMFWYRQDPGLGLRLIYFSYDVKMKEKGDIPEGYSVSREKKERFSLILESASTNQTSMYLCASSSLDKADQPQHFGDGTRLSIL.

The genes are TRBV5-6 and TRBJ2-2, with D unclear. Germline CDR1 reads SGHDT; CDR2 reads YYEEEE. The length of the CDR3 is 13 residues. V dropped 0 bases and J dropped 7 bases, with 7 bases sitting between them. The CDR3 loop reads CASSLDRSGELFF. DNA of the CDR3: TGTGCCAGCAGCTTGGATCGCAGCGGGGAGCTGTTTTTT. The whole variable domain, filled in from reference TRBV5-6 and TRBJ2-2, reads DAGVTQSPTHLIKTRGQQVTLRCSPKSGHDTVSWYQQALGQGPQFIFQYYEEEERQRGNFPDRFSGHQFPNYSSELNVNALLLGDSALYLCASSLDRSGELFFGEGSRLTVL.

The V and J genes are TRBV9 and TRBJ1-6; no clear D. V was shortened by 0 bases and J by 9 bases, with 22 bases between the two germline ends. Germline V lookup: CDR1 SGDLS, CDR2 YYNGEE. The CDR3 totals 18 residues. CDR3 bases: TGTGCCAGCAGCGTAGCTACCGGGATGTCGGTTTCTCGTTCACCCCTCCACTTT. Translated: CASSVATGMSVSRSPLHF.

J is TRBJ1-4 and V is TRBV6-5; unclear D gene. CDR1 and CDR2 (germline): MNHEY, SVGAGI. This CDR3 has 12 residues. The V gene lost 6 bases and the J gene lost 8 bases, with 10 bases spanning the gap. The CDR3 region is CASRLTGEKLFF. In DNA form, the CDR3 reads TGTGCCAGCAGGTTGACTGGGGAAAAACTGTTTTTT.

This clone has a single count. The chain employs TRBV27 and TRBJ2-2; TRBD1 might be the D (6 bases). The V end was cut by 6 bases, the J end by 6 bases, with 26 bases between. Germline V gene lookup returns CDR1 MNHEY and CDR2 SMNVEV (reference sequence). The CDR3 is 18 amino acids. The CDR3 spells CASSRPVPGTTEPGELFF. The CDR3 region has the DNA TGTGCCAGCAGCCGCCCAGTTCCTGGGACAACAGAACCCGGGGAGCTGTTTTTT.

The chain is built from TRBV7-3 and TRBJ2-1, with 7 bases matching TRBD2. Germline CDR1 and CDR2: SGHTA and FQGTGA. V dropped 1 base and J dropped 9; count of bases not matched to a gene: 9. This CDR3 contains 15 residues. CDR3 nucleotide sequence: TGTGCCAGCAGCTTAAATCTGGGACTAAATGTTGAGCAGTTCTTC. As protein: CASSLNLGLNVEQFF.

The chain is built from TRBV28 and TRBJ2-2, with D possibly TRBD1 on 5 matching bases. Trimming took off 2 bases at V and 5 bases at J, with 12 bases between the two ends. Per germline, CDR1 MDHEN and CDR2 SYDVKM. This CDR3 region has 15 residues. This CDR3 reads CASSLPDIGTGELFF. The CDR3 region has the DNA TGTGCCAGCAGTTTACCGGACATAGGAACCGGGGAGCTGTTTTTT. The complete variable domain, with remaining parts taken from reference TRBV28 and TRBJ2-2, reads DVKVTQSSRYLVKRTGEKVFLECVQDMDHENMFWYRQDPGLGLRLIYFSYDVKMKEKGDIPEGYSVSREKKERFSLILESASTNQTSMYLCASSLPDIGTGELFFGEGSRLTVL.

Concerning this clone: Relative to the germline gene, one junction end is altered; a read error may explain this. V is TRBV7-2 and J is TRBJ2-3, with a possible D match to TRBD1 (6 bases). Germline CDR1 is SGHTA and CDR2 is FQGNSA. The CDR3 consists of 13 residues. The CDR3 loop is CASSSDSTDTQYF. The CDR3 coding sequence is TGTGCCAGCAGTTCGGACAGCACGGATACGCAGTATTTT.

The chain couples TRBV4-1 to TRBJ1-4; a possible D gene is TRBD1 (5 bases). The CDR3 totals 16 residues. Trimming removed 2 bases from V and 8 bases from J, with 18 bases in between. CDR1 MGHRA and CDR2 YSYEKL come from the germline V gene. The CDR3 nucleotides are TGCGCCAGCAGCCAACCCACCCGTCCCGCAGGGGAAAAACTGTTTTTT. Translation gives CASSQPTRPAGEKLFF.

The rearrangement links TRBV6-1 to TRBJ2-1; 11 bases match TRBD2. Trimming cost V 5 bases and J 11 bases; bases outside gene matches: 8. The CDR3 loop spans 14 amino acids. Per the germline V gene, CDR1 is MNHNS and CDR2 is SASEGT. CDR3 loop: CASSFELAGGKQFF. CDR3 bases: TGTGCCAGCAGTTTCGAGCTAGCGGGGGGTAAGCAGTTCTTC.

This chain links TRBV6-1 with TRBJ2-5, with TRBD2 matching over 13 bases. In germline, CDR1 is MNHNS, CDR2 SASEGT. The V gene end was trimmed by 6 bases and the J gene end by 2 bases; junction bases not matched to a gene: 0. The CDR3 loop spans 14 amino acids. The CDR3, as DNA: TGTGCCAGCAGACTAGCGGGGGGGCAAGAGACCCAGTACTTC. It specifies CASRLAGGQETQYF.

The V call is TRBV6-1, the J call TRBJ1-4; D is uncertain. The CDR3 has 14 residues. Germline CDR1 MNHNS, CDR2 SASEGT. Trimming stripped 4 bases from V and 8 bases from J, with 14 bases between. CDR3 coding DNA: TGTGCCAGCAGTGGTGGTCGCCTGGAGGAAAAACTGTTTTTT. Amino acid sequence: CASSGGRLEEKLFF.

The chain is built from TRBV7-2 and TRBJ1-1, with 8 nucleotides matching TRBD1. Germline CDR1 SGHTA, CDR2 FQGNSA. The CDR3 has 16 residues. J was trimmed by 2 bases and V by 3 bases; bases with no gene match: 8. The DNA of the CDR3 is TGTGCCAGCAGCTTTCTAGTCGGACAGGGTAACACTGAAGCTTTCTTT. Residues: CASSFLVGQGNTEAFF.

Comments on this clone: The sample has other DNA sequences that encode this CDR3 too. The chain employs TRBV5-1 and TRBJ2-3, with TRBD2 matching over 8 bases. The CDR3 runs 16 residues. Germline trimming cut 4 bases from V and 1 base from J; bases unmatched to any gene: 8. The germline CDR1 and CDR2 sequences are SGHRS and YFSETQ. The CDR3: CASSRTSGGGTDTQYF. The CDR3, as DNA: TGCGCCAGCAGCAGAACTAGCGGAGGAGGCACAGATACGCAGTATTTT.

The CDR3 sequence is CAWAGGTDQPQHF. In DNA form, the CDR3 reads TGTGCCTGGGCAGGGGGGACTGATCAGCCCCAGCATTTT. The V call is TRBV30, the J call TRBJ1-5; TRBD1 aligns across 7 bases. This CDR3 spans 13 amino acids. With 5 bases clipped from V and 5 bases from J, the junction kept 6 bases outside the gene matches. The germline CDR1 and CDR2 sequences are GTSNPN and SVGIG (reference sequence). Full variable domain (rest looked up from reference TRBV30 and TRBJ1-5): SQTIHQWPATLVQPVGSPLSLECTVEGTSNPNLYWYRQAAGRGLQLLFYSVGIGQISSEVPQNLSASRPQDRQFILSSKKLLLSDSGFYLCAWAGGTDQPQHFGDGTRLSIL.